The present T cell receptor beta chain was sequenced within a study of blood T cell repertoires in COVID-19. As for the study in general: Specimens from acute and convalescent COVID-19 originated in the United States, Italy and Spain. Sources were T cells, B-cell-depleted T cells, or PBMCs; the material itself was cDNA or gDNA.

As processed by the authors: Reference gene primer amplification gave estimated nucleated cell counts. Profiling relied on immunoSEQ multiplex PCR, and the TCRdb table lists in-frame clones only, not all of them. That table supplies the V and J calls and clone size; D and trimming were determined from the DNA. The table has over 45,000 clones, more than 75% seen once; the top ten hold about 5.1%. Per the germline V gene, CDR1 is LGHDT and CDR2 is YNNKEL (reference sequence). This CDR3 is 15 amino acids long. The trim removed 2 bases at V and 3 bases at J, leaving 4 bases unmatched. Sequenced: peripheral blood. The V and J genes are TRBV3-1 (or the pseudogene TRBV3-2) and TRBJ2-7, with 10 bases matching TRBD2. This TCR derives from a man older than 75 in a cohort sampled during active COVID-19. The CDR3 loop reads CASSQRASGSYEQYF. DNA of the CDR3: TGTGCCAGCAGCCAAAGGGCTAGCGGGAGCTACGAGCAGTACTTC.